In this sample, the clone carrying this TCR beta chain turned up many times. The sample is drawn from a study of T cells after yellow fever vaccination. The CDR3 has 13 amino acids. The V end was cut by 3 bases, the J end by 6 bases, with 11 bases between. The germline CDR1 and CDR2 sequences are SQVTM and ANQGSEA. Whole-study results and caveats: Contamination of FACS-sorted repertoires by abundant clonotypes from the bulk population could occur. Researchers report a weaker secondary response that nonetheless peaked faster, day 5 versus 15. The study re-detected most primary-vaccination clones after the booster (around 96% CD4, approximately 88% CD8).

TCRdb processed the 5' RACE reads anew with MiXCR; each CDR3 protein has one entry. The repertoire includes under 25,000 distinct CDR3 sequences, 5.2% of them detected once, and about 20% sits in the top ten. This clonotype was obtained from a man aged 18 to 30 who received the YFV17D yellow fever vaccine. This chain connects TRBV29-1 to TRBJ2-2, with D uncertain. The sample in question was PBMCs, either bulk or a sorted T-cell subset (CD4+, CD8+, memory, or dextramer-sorted; not recorded which), obtained approximately 47 days after the first yellow fever vaccination. In DNA, the CDR3 is TGCAGCGTTGAGTTTCAGGCTCCCGGGGAGCTGTTTTTT. It translates to CSVEFQAPGELFF.